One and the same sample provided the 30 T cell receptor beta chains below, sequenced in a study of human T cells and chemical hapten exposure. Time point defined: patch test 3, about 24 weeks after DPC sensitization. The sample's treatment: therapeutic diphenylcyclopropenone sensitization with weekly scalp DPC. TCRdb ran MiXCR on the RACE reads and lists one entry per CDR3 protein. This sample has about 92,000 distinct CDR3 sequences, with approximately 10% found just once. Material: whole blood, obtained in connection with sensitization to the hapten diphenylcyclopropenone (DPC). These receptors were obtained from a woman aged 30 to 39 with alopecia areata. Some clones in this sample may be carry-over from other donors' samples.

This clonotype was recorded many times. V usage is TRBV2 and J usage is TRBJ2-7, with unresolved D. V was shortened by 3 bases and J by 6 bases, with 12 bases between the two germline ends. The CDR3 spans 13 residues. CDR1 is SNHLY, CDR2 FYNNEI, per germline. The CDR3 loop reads CASSDVDLGEQYV. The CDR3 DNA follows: TGTGCCAGCAGTGACGTCGACCTCGGCGAGCAGTACGTC.

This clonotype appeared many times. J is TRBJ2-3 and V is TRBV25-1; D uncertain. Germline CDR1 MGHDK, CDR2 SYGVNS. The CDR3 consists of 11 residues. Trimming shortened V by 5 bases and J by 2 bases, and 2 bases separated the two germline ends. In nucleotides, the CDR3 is TGTGCCAGCAGTTACACAGATACGCAGTATTTT. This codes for CASSYTDTQYF. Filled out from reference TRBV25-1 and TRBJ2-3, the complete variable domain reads EADIYQTPRYLVIGTGKKITLECSQTMGHDKMYWYQQDPGMELHLIHYSYGVNSTEKGDLSSESTVSRIRTEHFPLTLESARPSHTSQYLCASSYTDTQYFGPGTRLTVL.

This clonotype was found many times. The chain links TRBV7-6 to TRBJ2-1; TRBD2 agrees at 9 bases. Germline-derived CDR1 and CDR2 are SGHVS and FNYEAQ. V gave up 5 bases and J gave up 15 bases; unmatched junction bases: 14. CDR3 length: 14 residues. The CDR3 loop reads CASSPEGGSGSRFF. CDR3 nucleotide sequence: TGTGCCAGCAGCCCAGAGGGTGGTAGCGGGAGCAGGTTCTTC.

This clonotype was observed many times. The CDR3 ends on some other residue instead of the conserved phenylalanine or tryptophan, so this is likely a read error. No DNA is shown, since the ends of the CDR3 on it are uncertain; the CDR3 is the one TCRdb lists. The CDR3 sequence is CASSHTVGL. The V and J genes are TRBV14 and TRBJ2-7. The CDR3 contains 9 residues when both ends are counted. Per the germline V gene, CDR1 is SGHDN and CDR2 is FVKESK.

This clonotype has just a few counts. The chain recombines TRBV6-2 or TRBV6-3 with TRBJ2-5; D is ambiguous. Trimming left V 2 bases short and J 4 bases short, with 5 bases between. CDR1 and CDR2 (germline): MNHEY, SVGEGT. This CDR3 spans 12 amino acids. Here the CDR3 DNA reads TGTGCCAGCAGTTACGTCACAGAGACCCAGTACTTC. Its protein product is CASSYVTETQYF.

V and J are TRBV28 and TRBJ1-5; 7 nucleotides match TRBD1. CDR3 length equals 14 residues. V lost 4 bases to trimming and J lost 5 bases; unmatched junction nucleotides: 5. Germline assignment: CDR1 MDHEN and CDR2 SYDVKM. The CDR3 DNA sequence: TGTGCCAGCAGTTCTCATCAGGGGGATCAGCCCCAGCATTTT. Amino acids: CASSSHQGDQPQHF.

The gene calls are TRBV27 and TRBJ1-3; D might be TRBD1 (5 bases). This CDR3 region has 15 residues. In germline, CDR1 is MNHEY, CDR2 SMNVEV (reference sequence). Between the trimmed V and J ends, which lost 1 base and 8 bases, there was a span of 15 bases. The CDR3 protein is CASSLYGRAGDTIYF. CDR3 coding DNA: TGTGCCAGCAGTTTATACGGCAGGGCGGGGGACACCATATATTTT.

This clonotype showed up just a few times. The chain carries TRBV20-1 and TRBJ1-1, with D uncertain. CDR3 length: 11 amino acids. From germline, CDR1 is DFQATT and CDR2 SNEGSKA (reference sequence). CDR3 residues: CRASENTEAFF. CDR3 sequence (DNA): TGCAGGGCAAGCGAGAACACTGAAGCTTTCTTT.

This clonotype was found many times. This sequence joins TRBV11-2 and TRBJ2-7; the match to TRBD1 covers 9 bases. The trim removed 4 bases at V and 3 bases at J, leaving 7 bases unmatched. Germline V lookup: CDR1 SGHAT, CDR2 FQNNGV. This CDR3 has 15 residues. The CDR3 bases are TGTGCCAGCAGCTACGACAGGGGGATCGTCTACGAGCAGTACGTC. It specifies CASSYDRGIVYEQYV.

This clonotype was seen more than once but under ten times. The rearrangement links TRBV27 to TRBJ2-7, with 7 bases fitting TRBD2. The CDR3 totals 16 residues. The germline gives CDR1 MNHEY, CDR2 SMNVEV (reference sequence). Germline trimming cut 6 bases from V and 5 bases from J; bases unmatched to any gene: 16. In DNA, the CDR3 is TGTGCCAGCAGCCCGGCTATGGCGGGAGTGGTCCACGAGCAGTACTTC. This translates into CASSPAMAGVVHEQYF.

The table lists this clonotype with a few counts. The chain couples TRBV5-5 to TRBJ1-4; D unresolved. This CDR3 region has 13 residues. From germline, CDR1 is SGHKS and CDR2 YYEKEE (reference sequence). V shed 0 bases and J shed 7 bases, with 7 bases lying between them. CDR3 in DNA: TGTGCCAGCAGCTTGGAATGGGGTGAAAAACTGTTTTTT. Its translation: CASSLEWGEKLFF.

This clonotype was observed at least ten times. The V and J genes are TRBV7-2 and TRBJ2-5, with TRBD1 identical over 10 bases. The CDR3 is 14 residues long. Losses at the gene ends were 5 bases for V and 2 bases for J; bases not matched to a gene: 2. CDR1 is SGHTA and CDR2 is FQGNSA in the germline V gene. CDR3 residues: CASSKDRGQETQYF. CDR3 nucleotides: TGTGCCAGCAGCAAGGACAGGGGGCAAGAGACCCAGTACTTC.

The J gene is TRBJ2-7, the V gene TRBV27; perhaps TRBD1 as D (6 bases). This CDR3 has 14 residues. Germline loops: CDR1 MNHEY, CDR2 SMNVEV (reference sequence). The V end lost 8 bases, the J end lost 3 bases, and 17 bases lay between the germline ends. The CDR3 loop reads CASGNWVRGYEQYF. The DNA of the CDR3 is TGTGCCAGCGGTAATTGGGTCAGGGGCTACGAGCAGTACTTC.

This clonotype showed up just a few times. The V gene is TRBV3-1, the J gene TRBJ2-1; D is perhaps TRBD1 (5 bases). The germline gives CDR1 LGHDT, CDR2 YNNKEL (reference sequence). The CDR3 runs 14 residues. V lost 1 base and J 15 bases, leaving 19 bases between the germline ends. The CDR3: CASSQASVGHYLFF. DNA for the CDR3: TGTGCCAGCAGCCAAGCAAGTGTAGGACATTACTTGTTCTTC.

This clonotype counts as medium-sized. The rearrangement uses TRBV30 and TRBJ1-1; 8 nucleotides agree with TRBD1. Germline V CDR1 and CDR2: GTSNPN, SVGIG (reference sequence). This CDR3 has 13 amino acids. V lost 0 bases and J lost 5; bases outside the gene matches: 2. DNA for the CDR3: TGTGCCTGGAGTGTAACAGGGGGTACTGAAGCTTTCTTT. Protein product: CAWSVTGGTEAFF.

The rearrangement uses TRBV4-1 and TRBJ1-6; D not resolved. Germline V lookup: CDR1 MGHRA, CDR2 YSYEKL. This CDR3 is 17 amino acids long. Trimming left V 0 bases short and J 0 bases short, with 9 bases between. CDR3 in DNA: TGCGCCAGCAGCCAAGATAGTAGAAGCTCCTATAATTCACCCCTCCACTTT. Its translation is CASSQDSRSSYNSPLHF.

The CDR3 sequence is CASSLSSGLGASQYF. Written as DNA, the CDR3 is TGTGCCAGCAGCTTAAGCAGCGGGCTGGGGGCTTCGCAGTATTTT. The genes are TRBV7-2 and TRBJ2-3; the D gene could be TRBD1 or TRBD2 (6 bases each). V gave up 2 bases and J gave up 10 bases, with 19 bases separating them. This CDR3 is 15 amino acids long. CDR1 is SGHTA, CDR2 FQGNSA, per germline.

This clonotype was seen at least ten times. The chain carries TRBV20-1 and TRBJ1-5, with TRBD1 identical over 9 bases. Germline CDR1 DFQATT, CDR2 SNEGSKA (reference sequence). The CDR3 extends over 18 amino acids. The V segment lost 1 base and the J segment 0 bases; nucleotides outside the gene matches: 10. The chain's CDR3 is CSARGTGTGLLSNQPQHF. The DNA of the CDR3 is TGCAGTGCTAGAGGTACCGGGACAGGGTTGCTTAGCAATCAGCCCCAGCATTTT.

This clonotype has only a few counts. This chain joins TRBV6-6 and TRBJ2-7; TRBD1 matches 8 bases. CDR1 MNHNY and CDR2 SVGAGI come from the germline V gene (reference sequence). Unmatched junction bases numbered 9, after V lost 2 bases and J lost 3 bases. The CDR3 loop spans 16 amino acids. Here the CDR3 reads CASSYLSTGDVYEQYF. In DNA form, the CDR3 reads TGTGCCAGCAGTTACCTTTCGACAGGGGATGTCTACGAGCAGTACTTC.

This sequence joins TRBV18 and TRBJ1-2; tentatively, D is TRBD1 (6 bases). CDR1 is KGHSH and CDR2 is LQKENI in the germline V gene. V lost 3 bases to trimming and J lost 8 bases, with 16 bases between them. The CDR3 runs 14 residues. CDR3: CASSPDRTERGYTF. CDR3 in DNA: TGTGCCAGCTCACCCGATAGGACAGAGCGCGGCTACACCTTC.

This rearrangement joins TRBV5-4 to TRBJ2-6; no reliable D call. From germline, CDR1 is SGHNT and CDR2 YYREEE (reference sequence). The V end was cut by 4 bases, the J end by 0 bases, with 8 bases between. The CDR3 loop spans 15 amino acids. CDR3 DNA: TGTGCCAGCAGCGTGTGGGACTCTGGGGCCAACGTCCTGACTTTC. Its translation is CASSVWDSGANVLTF. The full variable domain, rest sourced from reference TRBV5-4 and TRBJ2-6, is ETGVTQSPTHLIKTRGQQVTLRCSSQSGHNTVSWYQQALGQGPQFIFQYYREEENGRGNFPPRFSGLQFPNYSSELNVNALELDDSALYLCASSVWDSGANVLTFGAGSRLTVL.

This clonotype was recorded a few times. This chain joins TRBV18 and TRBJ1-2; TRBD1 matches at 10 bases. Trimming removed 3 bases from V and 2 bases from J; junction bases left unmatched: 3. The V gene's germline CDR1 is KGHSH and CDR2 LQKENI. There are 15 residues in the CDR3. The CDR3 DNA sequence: TGTGCCAGCTCACCTGCGGGACAGGGGAACTATGGCTACACCTTC. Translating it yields CASSPAGQGNYGYTF.

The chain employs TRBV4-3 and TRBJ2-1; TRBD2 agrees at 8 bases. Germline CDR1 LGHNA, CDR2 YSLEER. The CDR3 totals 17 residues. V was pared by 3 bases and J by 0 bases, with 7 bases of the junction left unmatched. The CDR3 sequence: CASSQRAGESSYNEQFF. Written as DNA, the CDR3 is TGCGCCAGCAGCCAGAGAGCGGGGGAGAGCTCCTACAATGAGCAGTTCTTC.

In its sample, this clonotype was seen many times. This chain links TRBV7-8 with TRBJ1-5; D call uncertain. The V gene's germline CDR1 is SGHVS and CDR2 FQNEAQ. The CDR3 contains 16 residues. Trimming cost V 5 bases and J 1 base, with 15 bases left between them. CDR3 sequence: CASSGPMGFSNQPQHF. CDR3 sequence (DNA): TGTGCCAGCAGCGGTCCGATGGGGTTCAGCAATCAGCCCCAGCATTTT. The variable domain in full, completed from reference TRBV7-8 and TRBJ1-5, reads GAGVSQSPRYKVAKRGQDVALRCDPISGHVSLFWYQQALGQGPEFLTYFQNEAQLDKSGLPSDRFFAERPEGSVSTLKIQRTQQEDSAVYLCASSGPMGFSNQPQHFGDGTRLSIL.

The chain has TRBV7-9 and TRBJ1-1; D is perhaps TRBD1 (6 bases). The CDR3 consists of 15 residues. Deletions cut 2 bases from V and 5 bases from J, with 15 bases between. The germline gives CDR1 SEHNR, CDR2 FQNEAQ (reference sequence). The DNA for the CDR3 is TGTGCCAGCAGCTTACACAGGGTGGAGGGGACTGAAGCTTTCTTT. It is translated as CASSLHRVEGTEAFF.

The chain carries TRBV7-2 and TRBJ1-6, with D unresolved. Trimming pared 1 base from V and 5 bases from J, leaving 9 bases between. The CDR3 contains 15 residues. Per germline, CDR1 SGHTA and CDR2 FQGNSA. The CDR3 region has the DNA TGTGCCAGCAGCTTAGATGGTGCGGATAATTCACCCCTCCACTTT. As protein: CASSLDGADNSPLHF.

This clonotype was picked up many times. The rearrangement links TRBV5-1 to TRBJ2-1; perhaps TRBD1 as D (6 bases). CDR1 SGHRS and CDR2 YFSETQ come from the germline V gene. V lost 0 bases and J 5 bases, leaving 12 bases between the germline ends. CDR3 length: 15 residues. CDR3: CASSLDGQPNNEQFF. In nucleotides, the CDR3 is TGCGCCAGCAGCTTGGACGGACAGCCCAACAATGAGCAGTTCTTC.

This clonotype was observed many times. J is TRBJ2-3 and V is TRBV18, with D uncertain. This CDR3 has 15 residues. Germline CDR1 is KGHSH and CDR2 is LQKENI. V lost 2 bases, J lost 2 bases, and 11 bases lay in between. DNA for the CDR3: TGTGCCAGCTCACCAGGTCCCAGTATCACAGATACGCAGTATTTT. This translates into CASSPGPSITDTQYF.

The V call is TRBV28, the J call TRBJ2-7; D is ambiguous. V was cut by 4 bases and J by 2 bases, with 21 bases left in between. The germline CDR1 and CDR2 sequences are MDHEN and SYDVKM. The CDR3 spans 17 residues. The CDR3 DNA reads TGTGCCAGCAGTTCCATCTTACAGCAAATCGGTGCCTACGAGCAGTACTTC. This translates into CASSSILQQIGAYEQYF.

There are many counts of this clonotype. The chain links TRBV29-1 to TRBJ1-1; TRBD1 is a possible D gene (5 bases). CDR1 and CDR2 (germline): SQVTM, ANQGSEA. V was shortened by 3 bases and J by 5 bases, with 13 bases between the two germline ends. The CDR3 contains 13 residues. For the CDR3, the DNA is TGCAGCGTTGAGCTGGGGGAAGGTACTGAAGCTTTCTTT. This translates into CSVELGEGTEAFF. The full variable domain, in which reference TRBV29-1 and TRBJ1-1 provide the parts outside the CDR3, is SAVISQKPSRDICQRGTSLTIQCQVDSQVTMMFWYRQQPGQSLTLIATANQGSEATYESGFVIDKFPISRPNLTFSTLTVSNMSPEDSSIYLCSVELGEGTEAFFGQGTRLTVV.